These 27 T cell receptor beta chains were sequenced from one sample in a study. One entry per CDR3 protein, called by TCRdb with MiXCR from the RT-PCR reads. The sample includes almost 700,000 distinct CDR3 sequences, around 14% of them seen just once. Sequenced: memory CD4+ T cells from blood. Receptors were obtained from a female donor in good health, serving as a healthy control.

J is TRBJ2-5 and V is TRBV6-5, with 8 bases that match TRBD1. Germline V gene sequence: CDR1 MNHEY, CDR2 SVGAGI. The CDR3 is made up of 14 amino acids. V was pared by 5 bases and J by 5 bases, with 7 bases of the junction left unmatched. The CDR3 sequence is CASSRTGFVETQYF. The CDR3 region has the DNA TGTGCCAGCAGTCGGACAGGGTTTGTGGAGACCCAGTACTTC.

The J gene is TRBJ2-2, the V gene TRBV7-3; TRBD2 might be the D (6 bases). Germline-derived CDR1 and CDR2 are SGHTA and FQGTGA. The CDR3 contains 13 residues. Trimming stripped 3 bases from V and 6 bases from J, with 8 bases between. CDR3 amino acids: CASSFTSSGELFF. The CDR3 region has the DNA TGTGCCAGCAGCTTTACTAGCTCCGGGGAGCTGTTTTTT.

Many counts were recorded for this clonotype. The gene calls are TRBV9 and TRBJ2-3, with D perhaps matching TRBD2 (5 bases). V was trimmed by 4 bases and J by 2 bases, leaving 17 bases between them. CDR1 is SGDLS and CDR2 is YYNGEE in the germline V gene. The CDR3 totals 16 residues. The chain's CDR3 is CASSPTRGSFTDTQYF. The CDR3 DNA sequence: TGTGCCAGCAGCCCCACGCGAGGGTCGTTCACAGATACGCAGTATTTT.

The gene calls are TRBV20-1 and TRBJ2-3, with 7 bases that match TRBD1. Germline V gives CDR1 DFQATT, CDR2 SNEGSKA (reference sequence). The CDR3 runs to 15 residues. The J segment lost 0 bases and the V segment lost 5 bases, leaving 8 bases of the junction unmatched. Written as DNA, the CDR3 is TGCAGTGCTGACCGACGGGACAGTAGCACAGATACGCAGTATTTT. Residues: CSADRRDSSTDTQYF.

This clonotype has more than one count but fewer than ten. This chain joins TRBV29-1 and TRBJ1-3; D uncertain. This CDR3 has 12 amino acids. The V end lost 5 bases, the J end lost 0 bases, and 5 bases lay between the germline ends. Looked up from germline, CDR1 is SQVTM and CDR2 is ANQGSEA. The CDR3 reads CSVRHSGNTIYF. The CDR3 coding sequence is TGCAGCGTTAGGCACTCTGGAAACACCATATATTTT.

This chain uses TRBV7-8 with TRBJ1-2; D perhaps matches TRBD1 (6 bases). V dropped 0 bases and J dropped 4 bases, with 12 bases sitting between them. Germline loops: CDR1 SGHVS, CDR2 FQNEAQ. The CDR3 runs to 15 residues. The CDR3 region is CASSLAGQTPYGYTF. For the CDR3, the DNA is TGTGCCAGCAGCTTAGCGGGACAAACCCCCTATGGCTACACCTTC.

This clonotype has only a few counts. J is TRBJ1-1 and V is TRBV28; D gene unclear. This CDR3 region has 12 residues. Looked up from germline, CDR1 is MDHEN and CDR2 is SYDVKM. V was trimmed by 7 bases and J by 5 bases, leaving 11 bases between them. The CDR3 nucleotides read TGTGCCAGCACTTTCGGCCGGACTGAAGCTTTCTTT. Protein: CASTFGRTEAFF.

The V and J genes are TRBV4-1 and TRBJ2-3; 9 bases are a match to TRBD1. This CDR3 is built from 16 residues. The germline V gene encodes CDR1 MGHRA and CDR2 YSYEKL. The J segment lost 2 bases and the V segment lost 3 bases, leaving 6 bases of the junction unmatched. The CDR3: CASSHGQGRFTDTQYF. CDR3 sequence (DNA): TGCGCCAGCAGCCACGGACAGGGGCGATTCACAGATACGCAGTATTTT.

In this sample, this clonotype turned up many times. This chain links TRBV6-5 with TRBJ1-5; the D is unclear. The ends were cut back, 2 bases at V and 1 base at J, with 3 bases in the middle. The CDR3 loop spans 13 amino acids. Germline values: CDR1 MNHEY, CDR2 SVGAGI. Written as DNA, the CDR3 is TGTGCCAGCAGTTACGACAGCAATCAGCCCCAGCATTTT. This encodes CASSYDSNQPQHF.

This clonotype was picked up a small number of times. This sequence joins TRBV7-9 and TRBJ2-3; 9 bases align to TRBD1. CDR3 length equals 14 residues. The germline V gene has CDR1 SEHNR and CDR2 FQNEAQ (reference sequence). V was clipped by 5 bases and J by 4 bases; unmatched bases: 4. This chain's CDR3 is CASSRDREADTQYF. DNA of the CDR3: TGTGCCAGCAGCCGGGACAGGGAAGCAGATACGCAGTATTTT.

The sample holds many counts of this clonotype. The CDR3 reads CASSLVKGPGQPQHF. The CDR3 DNA sequence: TGTGCCAGCAGCTTAGTCAAAGGTCCGGGTCAGCCCCAGCATTTT. The chain carries TRBV7-2 and TRBJ1-5; D is undetermined. Looked up from germline, CDR1 is SGHTA and CDR2 is FQGNSA. The CDR3 extends over 15 amino acids. Trimming stripped 1 base from V and 6 bases from J, with 13 bases between.

This clonotype was found a few times. The chain has TRBV5-1 and TRBJ2-3; 7 bases agree with TRBD1. Germline assignment: CDR1 SGHRS and CDR2 YFSETQ. V was clipped by 4 bases and J by 3 bases; unmatched bases: 5. CDR3 length: 14 residues. Here the CDR3 DNA reads TGCGCCAGCAGCCAGGGACAGTTAACAGATACGCAGTATTTT. Translated, it gives CASSQGQLTDTQYF. The whole variable domain, remainder taken from reference TRBV5-1 and TRBJ2-3, is KAGVTQTPRYLIKTRGQQVTLSCSPISGHRSVSWYQQTPGQGLQFLFEYFSETQRNKGNFPGRFSGRQFSNSRSEMNVSTLELGDSALYLCASSQGQLTDTQYFGPGTRLTVL.

The chain joins TRBV28 to TRBJ1-4; D is ambiguous. Per germline, CDR1 MDHEN and CDR2 SYDVKM. The CDR3 consists of 14 residues. V lost 7 bases, J lost 5 bases, and 14 bases lay in between. CDR3 in amino acids: CASTQLSLNEKLFF. The CDR3 bases are TGTGCCAGCACCCAATTGAGCCTCAATGAAAAACTGTTTTTT.

This clonotype has only a few counts. The rearrangement joins TRBV5-4 to TRBJ2-2, with TRBD2 matching 7 bases. Germline V gene sequence: CDR1 SGHNT, CDR2 YYREEE (reference sequence). The CDR3 is 16 residues long. The trim removed 1 base at V and 1 base at J, leaving 4 bases unmatched. This chain's CDR3 is CASSLLGLENTGELFF. CDR3 nucleotide sequence: TGTGCCAGCAGCTTGTTAGGACTAGAGAACACCGGGGAGCTGTTTTTT. The whole variable domain, filled in from reference TRBV5-4 and TRBJ2-2, reads ETGVTQSPTHLIKTRGQQVTLRCSSQSGHNTVSWYQQALGQGPQFIFQYYREEENGRGNFPPRFSGLQFPNYSSELNVNALELDDSALYLCASSLLGLENTGELFFGEGSRLTVL.

This chain links TRBV27 with TRBJ1-1, with a possible D match to TRBD1 (5 bases). With 5 bases removed from V and 11 bases from J, the gap between germline ends came to 18 bases. The CDR3 sequence is 13 residues long. Germline V CDR1 and CDR2: MNHEY, SMNVEV (reference sequence). CDR3 DNA: TGTGCCAGCAGTACGACAGTGGGGGTTGTCGCTTTCTTT. Amino acids: CASSTTVGVVAFF.

In this sample, this clonotype turned up a few times. The CDR3 spells CATTQSRGLDTQYF. CDR3 DNA: TGTGCCACCACCCAGAGTCGGGGGTTGGATACGCAGTATTTT. This chain uses TRBV15 with TRBJ2-3, with D possibly matching TRBD2 (6 bases). The germline V gene encodes CDR1 LNHNV and CDR2 YYDKDF (reference sequence). This CDR3 contains 14 residues. Trimming stripped 7 bases from V and 6 bases from J, with 17 bases between.

This clonotype was recorded at least ten times. The chain combines TRBV12-3 or TRBV12-4 with TRBJ2-1; TRBD1 is a possible D gene (6 bases). The germline V and J ends were trimmed by 6 bases and 8 bases, with 23 bases remaining between them. CDR3 length: 16 amino acids. CDR3 region: CASSQQGSVGWDEQFF. In nucleotides, the CDR3 is TGTGCCAGCAGCCAACAGGGATCTGTGGGTTGGGATGAGCAGTTCTTC.

The J gene is TRBJ1-4, the V gene TRBV7-2; D is perhaps TRBD1 (6 bases). CDR1 and CDR2 from the germline V gene are SGHTA and FQGNSA. There are 14 residues in the CDR3. The V and J ends lost 1 base and 10 bases respectively, with 13 bases between them. CDR3 coding DNA: TGTGCCAGCAGCTTAGACGGGGGGCACGTAAAACTGTTTTTT. Its translation: CASSLDGGHVKLFF. Using reference TRBV7-2 and TRBJ1-4 for the parts outside the CDR3, the full variable domain is GAGVSQSPSNKVTEKGKDVELRCDPISGHTALYWYRQSLGQGLEFLIYFQGNSAPDKSGLPSDRFSAERTGGSVSTLTIQRTQQEDSAVYLCASSLDGGHVKLFFGSGTQLSVL.

This clonotype came up many times. V and J are TRBV7-2 and TRBJ2-5; D remains ambiguous. The germline V gene has CDR1 SGHTA and CDR2 FQGNSA. Trimming shortened V by 7 bases and J by 0 bases, and 12 bases separated the two germline ends. The CDR3 has 14 amino acids. CDR3 nucleotide sequence: TGTGCCAGCACCCTGGCCAGAAACCAAGAGACCCAGTACTTC. Protein sequence: CASTLARNQETQYF.

The sample holds many counts of this clonotype. The chain carries TRBV5-1 and TRBJ1-1, with D perhaps TRBD1 (6 bases). Germline CDR1 and CDR2: SGHRS and YFSETQ. Trimming shortened V by 4 bases and J by 7 bases, and 11 bases separated the two germline ends. The length of the CDR3 is 12 residues. This chain's CDR3 is CASSPDSFEAFF. The CDR3 DNA is TGCGCCAGCAGCCCGGACAGTTTTGAAGCTTTCTTT.

This clonotype came up many times. The chain recombines TRBV27 with TRBJ1-5; the D gene is possibly TRBD1 (5 bases). Deletions cut 3 bases from V and 5 bases from J, with 8 bases between. Germline V CDR1 and CDR2: MNHEY, SMNVEV (reference sequence). The CDR3 contains 13 residues. CDR3 sequence: CASSFDSYQPQHF. Here the CDR3 DNA reads TGTGCCAGCAGTTTCGACAGCTATCAGCCCCAGCATTTT.

The chain is built from TRBV18 and TRBJ2-3; D may be TRBD2 (5 bases). V gave up 4 bases and J gave up 3 bases, with 14 bases separating them. The germline gives CDR1 KGHSH, CDR2 LQKENI. The CDR3 extends over 15 amino acids. In nucleotides, the CDR3 is TGTGCCAGCTCACAAATAGGAGGAGTAACAGATACGCAGTATTTT. This codes for CASSQIGGVTDTQYF.

The chain links TRBV14 to TRBJ2-3, with 10 bases identical to TRBD2. The CDR3 is 15 amino acids. V gave up 5 bases and J gave up 14 bases; unmatched junction bases: 16. From germline, CDR1 is SGHDN and CDR2 FVKESK. The CDR3 is CASSYSSGSTPHRYF. CDR3 DNA sequence: TGTGCCAGCAGCTACTCTAGCGGGAGTACACCCCATCGGTATTTT.

This clonotype was seen a few times. The chain recombines TRBV4-2 with TRBJ2-7, with 7 bases aligning to TRBD2. Per the germline V gene, CDR1 is LGHNA and CDR2 is YNFKEQ. The CDR3 runs 16 residues. After removal of 1 base from V and 4 bases from J, the junction contained 10 bases not matched to a gene. The CDR3 loop reads CASSQVEASGAYEQYF. The CDR3, as DNA: TGTGCCAGCAGCCAAGTCGAGGCTAGCGGTGCTTACGAGCAGTACTTC.

This clonotype has more than one count but fewer than ten. The rearrangement uses TRBV20-1 and TRBJ2-2, with 9 bases lining up with TRBD1. V was pared by 4 bases and J by 5 bases, with 11 bases of the junction left unmatched. The V gene's germline CDR1 is DFQATT and CDR2 SNEGSKA (reference sequence). CDR3 length: 16 residues. CDR3 in amino acids: CSATDPGQGTTGELFF. CDR3 DNA sequence: TGCAGTGCTACGGACCCGGGACAGGGTACGACCGGGGAGCTGTTTTTT.

This clonotype was detected ten times or more. This sequence joins TRBV20-1 and TRBJ1-2, with D perhaps matching TRBD1 (5 bases). V lost 2 bases, J lost 4 bases, and 11 bases lay in between. Germline-derived CDR1 and CDR2 are DFQATT and SNEGSKA (reference sequence). This CDR3 has 13 residues. CDR3 bases: TGCAGTGCTAGACGGCAGGGCTCCTATGGCTACACCTTC. This sequence encodes CSARRQGSYGYTF.

This clonotype was counted between two and nine times. The chain carries TRBV5-4 and TRBJ2-2, with TRBD2 matching 11 bases. The CDR3 length is 17 residues. The germline V gene encodes CDR1 SGHNT and CDR2 YYREEE (reference sequence). The trim removed 0 bases at V and 7 bases at J, leaving 8 bases unmatched. The CDR3 sequence is CASSLESSGRPGGELFF. The CDR3 nucleotides read TGTGCCAGCAGCTTGGAATCTAGCGGGAGGCCGGGCGGGGAGCTGTTTTTT.